Each of the 7 T cell receptor beta chains below was sequenced from the same sample in a study of beta chain features in type 1 diabetes. Sequencing targeted expressed TCRB transcripts, as all isolated RNA had been reverse transcribed. The protocol was immunoSEQ multiplex PCR, while the TCRdb copy is restricted to in-frame clones and leaves out a portion. The data hold fewer than 150,000 clones, with 6.9% observed a single time. Specimen: central memory CD4+ T cells from blood. Source of these receptors: a young woman in good health.

This sequence joins TRBV4-3 and TRBJ2-5; 11 bases fit TRBD2. The J call may not be correct, given that the DNA end is closer to TRBJ2-7. Germline V gene lookup returns CDR1 LGHNA and CDR2 YSLEER. CDR3 length: 16 amino acids. The chain's CDR3 is CASSQDQTSGIYEQYF. CDR3 coding DNA: TGCGCCAGCAGCCAAGATCAGACTAGCGGGATATACGAGCAGTACTTC.

Only a few counts were recorded for this clone. The chain recombines TRBV4-3 with TRBJ2-3, with a tentative D call TRBD1 (6 bases). Trimming left V 3 bases short and J 2 bases short, with 6 bases between. The CDR3 loop spans 13 amino acids. Germline CDR1 LGHNA, CDR2 YSLEER. The DNA for the CDR3 is TGCGCCAGCAGCCAGGGACACACAGATACGCAGTATTTT. As protein: CASSQGHTDTQYF.

The genes are TRBV5-6 and TRBJ2-2; D gene ambiguous. The V end lost 0 bases, the J end lost 7 bases, and 10 bases lay between the germline ends. This CDR3 contains 14 residues. Looked up from germline, CDR1 is SGHDT and CDR2 is YYEEEE. CDR3 protein: CASSLGLLSGELFF. The CDR3 nucleotides read TGTGCCAGCAGCTTGGGGCTCCTCAGCGGGGAGCTGTTTTTT. Full variable domain (rest looked up from reference TRBV5-6 and TRBJ2-2): DAGVTQSPTHLIKTRGQQVTLRCSPKSGHDTVSWYQQALGQGPQFIFQYYEEEERQRGNFPDRFSGHQFPNYSSELNVNALLLGDSALYLCASSLGLLSGELFFGEGSRLTVL.

This clone was observed a handful of times. The rearrangement links TRBV29-1 to TRBJ1-1; 7 bases line up with TRBD1. Germline lookup yields CDR1 SQVTM and CDR2 ANQGSEA. The CDR3 is made up of 13 amino acids. J lost 1 base, V lost 6 bases, and 5 bases had no gene match. The CDR3 DNA reads TGCAGCGTGAACGGACAGGAGAACACTGAAGCTTTCTTT. Its protein is CSVNGQENTEAFF.

J is TRBJ2-5 and V is TRBV7-3; D is possibly TRBD1 (5 bases). Germline V gene lookup returns CDR1 SGHTA and CDR2 FQGTGA. The V gene lost 5 bases and the J gene lost 3 bases, with 16 bases spanning the gap. This CDR3 has 15 amino acids. The CDR3 DNA follows: TGTGCCAGCAGCCGCCCGTTTAAAGGGGAAGAGACCCAGTACTTC. Protein: CASSRPFKGEETQYF.

The chain carries TRBV28 and TRBJ1-2; 9 bases are shared with TRBD1. Germline CDR1 and CDR2: MDHEN and SYDVKM. The CDR3 length is 13 residues. V trimming: 6 bases; J trimming: 2 bases; junction bases outside the gene matches: 1. In DNA form, the CDR3 reads TGTGCCAGCAGCGGGACAGGGAACTATGGCTACACCTTC. Amino acids: CASSGTGNYGYTF.

On this clone itself: The germline gene is not matched at one end of the junction; a read error may be the cause. The chain employs TRBV4-1 and TRBJ2-7, with a tentative D call TRBD1 (5 bases). This CDR3 has 15 residues. Germline-derived CDR1 and CDR2 are MGHRA and YSYEKL. Written as DNA, the CDR3 is TGTGCCAGCAGCCAAGATCATCTAGGGGTGGACGAGCAGTACTTC. Translating it yields CASSQDHLGVDEQYF.